This TCR beta chain was captured by sequencing in a study of T cells in Graves' hyperthyroidism and ophthalmopathy. Study results and limitations: Most thyroid clonotypes expanded above 0.001 appeared in blood too. Prediction of ophthalmopathy progression came a median about 6 months pre-onset.

Stable disease denoted Graves' hyperthyroidism without ophthalmopathy progression within 18 months. Lactation, pregnancy, other autoimmune disease or uncontrolled infection excluded patients. What was amplified from RNA transcripts were TCR beta CDR3 regions. The primer set for the first-round RT-PCR of the TCR CDR3 was HTBI. MiXCR, run by TCRdb on the multiplex PCR reads, gives a single entry per CDR3 protein. The data hold roughly 660,000 distinct CDR3 sequences, with about 18% observed a single time. On this clonotype: Its specificity is not known.

V was pared by 2 bases and J by 6 bases, with 8 bases between. The CDR3 spans 13 residues. Germline-derived CDR1 and CDR2 are MNHNS and SASEGT. Sequences were obtained from blood. This clonotype was obtained from a man over 45 with Graves' hyperthyroidism. The J gene is TRBJ1-5, the V gene TRBV6-1; unclear D gene. This CDR3 reads CASSERESQPQHF. DNA of the CDR3: TGTGCCAGCAGTGAACGGGAGTCTCAGCCCCAGCATTTT.